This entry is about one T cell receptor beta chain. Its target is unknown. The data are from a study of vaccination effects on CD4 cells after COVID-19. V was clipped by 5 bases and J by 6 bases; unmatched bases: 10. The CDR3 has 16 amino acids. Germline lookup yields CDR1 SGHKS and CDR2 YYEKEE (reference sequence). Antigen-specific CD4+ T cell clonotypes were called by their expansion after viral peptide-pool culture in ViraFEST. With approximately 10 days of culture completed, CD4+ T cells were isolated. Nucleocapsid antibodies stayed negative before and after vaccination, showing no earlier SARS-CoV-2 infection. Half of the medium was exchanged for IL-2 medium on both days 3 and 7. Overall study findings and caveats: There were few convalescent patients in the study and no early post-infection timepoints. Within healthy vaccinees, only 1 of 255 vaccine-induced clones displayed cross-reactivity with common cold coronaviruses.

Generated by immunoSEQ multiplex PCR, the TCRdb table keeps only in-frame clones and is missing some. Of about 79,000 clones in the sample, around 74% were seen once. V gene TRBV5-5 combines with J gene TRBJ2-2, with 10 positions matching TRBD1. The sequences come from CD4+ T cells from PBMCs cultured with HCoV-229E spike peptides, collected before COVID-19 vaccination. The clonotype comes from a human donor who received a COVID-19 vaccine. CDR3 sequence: CASSQVGTGASGELFF. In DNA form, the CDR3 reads TGTGCCAGCAGTCAAGTTGGGACAGGGGCATCCGGGGAGCTGTTTTTT.